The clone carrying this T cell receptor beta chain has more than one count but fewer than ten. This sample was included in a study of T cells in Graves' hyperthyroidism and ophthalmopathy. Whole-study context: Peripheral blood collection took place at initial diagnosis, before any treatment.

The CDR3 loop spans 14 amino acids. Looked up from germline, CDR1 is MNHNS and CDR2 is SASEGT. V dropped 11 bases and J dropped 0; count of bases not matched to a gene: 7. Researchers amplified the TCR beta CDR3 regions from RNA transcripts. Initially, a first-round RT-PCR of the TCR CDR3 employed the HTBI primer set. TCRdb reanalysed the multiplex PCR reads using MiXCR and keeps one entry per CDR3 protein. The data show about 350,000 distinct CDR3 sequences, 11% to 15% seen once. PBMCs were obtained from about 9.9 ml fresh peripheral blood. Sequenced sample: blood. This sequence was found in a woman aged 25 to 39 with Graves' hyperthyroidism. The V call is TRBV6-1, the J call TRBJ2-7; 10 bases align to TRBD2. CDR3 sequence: CAGGPSGSSYEQYF. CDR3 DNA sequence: TGTGCCGGCGGGCCTAGCGGGAGCTCCTACGAGCAGTACTTC.